These 30 T cell receptor beta chains share one sample of origin, sequenced in a study of OX40 agonist ivuxolimab in advanced cancers. Assay: immunoSEQ multiplex PCR; the TCRdb copy retains only in-frame clones and omits some. This sample has tens of thousands of clones, with approximately 80% found just once. The starting material was CD4+ or CD8+ T cells sorted from blood, obtained in a trial of the OX40 agonist ivuxolimab. The receptors come from an adult with an advanced solid tumor such as melanoma, head and neck, liver or kidney cancer.

This clone occurred once. This chain joins TRBV19 and TRBJ2-5, with 8 bases matching TRBD1. J was trimmed by 2 bases and V by 6 bases; bases with no gene match: 5. The CDR3 covers 14 residues. Germline lookup yields CDR1 LNHDA and CDR2 SQIVND (reference sequence). CDR3 nucleotide sequence: TGTGCCAGTAGCCGCAGGGGGCTGCAAGAGACCCAGTACTTC. Translating gives CASSRRGLQETQYF.

A few counts support this clone. The chain uses TRBV5-1 and TRBJ2-1, with 10 bases aligning to TRBD2. After removal of 0 bases from V and 5 bases from J, the junction contained 2 bases not matched to a gene. The CDR3 has 15 residues. Germline CDR1 is SGHRS and CDR2 is YFSETQ. In DNA form, the CDR3 reads TGCGCCAGCAGCTTGGAAGCGGGAGGGAACAATGAGCAGTTCTTC. Translated: CASSLEAGGNNEQFF.

The rearrangement joins TRBV6-6 to TRBJ1-1; tentative D call: TRBD1 (6 bases). The length of the CDR3 is 14 residues. V was cut by 6 bases and J by 1 base, with 12 bases left in between. Per the germline V gene, CDR1 is MNHNY and CDR2 is SVGAGI (reference sequence). The CDR3 DNA follows: TGTGCCAGCAGAAAAGACAGGTCGAACACTGAAGCTTTCTTT. Translating gives CASRKDRSNTEAFF.

The chain has TRBV15 and TRBJ2-2; D ambiguous. Germline loops: CDR1 LNHNV, CDR2 YYDKDF (reference sequence). CDR3 length equals 14 residues. Trimming left V 5 bases short and J 6 bases short, with 13 bases between. The CDR3 sequence: CATSGLPRAGELFF. The CDR3 bases are TGTGCCACCAGCGGCCTGCCTCGGGCCGGGGAGCTGTTTTTT. Together with reference TRBV15 and TRBJ2-2, the CDR3 gives the full variable domain: DAMVIQNPRYQVTQFGKPVTLSCSQTLNHNVMYWYQQKSSQAPKLLFHYYDKDFNNEADTPDNFQSRRPNTSFCFLDIRSPGLGDTAMYLCATSGLPRAGELFFGEGSRLTVL.

This chain uses TRBV27 with TRBJ2-7, with D hard to call. The V end lost 4 bases, the J end lost 0 bases, and 13 bases lay between the germline ends. CDR1 and CDR2 from the germline V gene are MNHEY and SMNVEV (reference sequence). The length of the CDR3 is 15 residues. The CDR3 DNA sequence: TGTGCCAGCAGTTGGGCCCTGAGTCCCTCCTACGAGCAGTACTTC. Protein: CASSWALSPSYEQYF.

The rearrangement links TRBV19 to TRBJ2-2; D gene ambiguous. CDR1 is LNHDA, CDR2 SQIVND, per germline (reference sequence). V gave up 1 base and J gave up 1 base, with 7 bases separating them. This CDR3 spans 15 amino acids. CDR3 nucleotides: TGTGCCAGTAGTATAGGGTACCAGAACACCGGGGAGCTGTTTTTT. Protein: CASSIGYQNTGELFF. The full variable domain, its missing parts supplied by reference TRBV19 and TRBJ2-2, is DGGITQSPKYLFRKEGQNVTLSCEQNLNHDAMYWYRQDPGQGLRLIYYSQIVNDFQKGDIAEGYSVSREKKESFPLTVTSAQKNPTAFYLCASSIGYQNTGELFFGEGSRLTVL.

The chain joins TRBV7-8 to TRBJ2-5; D not resolved. This CDR3 has 13 residues. CDR1 is SGHVS, CDR2 FQNEAQ, per germline. V was clipped by 3 bases and J by 5 bases, with 10 bases between them. Written as DNA, the CDR3 is TGTGCCAGCAGCTTGAGTCTTGCGGAGACCCAGTACTTC. Amino acids: CASSLSLAETQYF.

The CDR3 reads CASSHGPTEAFF. CDR3 DNA: TGTGCCAGCAGCCATGGGCCCACTGAAGCTTTCTTT. The chain combines TRBV7-9 with TRBJ1-1; no reliable D call. The CDR3 totals 12 residues. CDR1 and CDR2 from the germline V gene are SEHNR and FQNEAQ (reference sequence). The germline V and J ends were trimmed by 5 bases and 4 bases, with 8 bases remaining between them.

The chain links TRBV5-8 to TRBJ2-3, with a possible D match to TRBD2 (5 bases). V was pared by 0 bases and J by 2 bases, with 10 bases between. This CDR3 spans 15 amino acids. The germline V gene has CDR1 SGHTS and CDR2 YDEGEE. CDR3 amino acids: CASSLAVGDTDTQYF. CDR3 nucleotide sequence: TGTGCCAGCAGCTTGGCGGTGGGAGACACAGATACGCAGTATTTT.

The chain links TRBV7-8 to TRBJ2-3, with TRBD2 as a possible D gene (6 bases). CDR3 length equals 13 residues. V lost 7 bases and J lost 6, with 14 bases in between. Per germline, CDR1 SGHVS and CDR2 FQNEAQ. The DNA for the CDR3 is TGTGCCAGCACCTCCGGCGGGGTGGATACGCAGTATTTT. Residues: CASTSGGVDTQYF.

V and J are TRBV10-2 and TRBJ2-5; unclear D gene. The V end lost 5 bases, the J end lost 2 bases, and 9 bases lay between the germline ends. The CDR3 is 13 amino acids. Germline-derived CDR1 and CDR2 are WSHSY and SAAADI. CDR3 bases: TGCGCCAGCAGTACCGGGCAACAAGAGACCCAGTACTTC. Its protein is CASSTGQQETQYF.

The chain recombines TRBV27 with TRBJ2-2; 11 nucleotides line up with TRBD2. CDR3 length equals 16 residues. V lost 3 bases, J lost 2 bases, and 2 bases stayed unmatched. The germline V gene encodes CDR1 MNHEY and CDR2 SMNVEV (reference sequence). The CDR3 loop is CASSFTSGGNTGELFF. The CDR3 DNA follows: TGTGCCAGCAGTTTCACTAGCGGGGGTAACACCGGGGAGCTGTTTTTT.

As regards this clone: The sample has other DNA sequences that encode this CDR3 too. The V gene is TRBV27, the J gene TRBJ2-2; maybe TRBD2 (6 bases). Trimming stripped 2 bases from V and 2 bases from J, with 9 bases between. The CDR3 loop spans 15 amino acids. Germline CDR1 reads MNHEY; CDR2 reads SMNVEV (reference sequence). CDR3 sequence: CASSLLASNTGELFF. The CDR3, as DNA: TGTGCCAGCAGTTTACTAGCGAGCAACACCGGGGAGCTGTTTTTT.

The chain has TRBV7-9 and TRBJ2-3, with 7 positions matching TRBD1. The CDR3 totals 15 residues. Germline values: CDR1 SEHNR, CDR2 FQNEAQ (reference sequence). Trimming cost V 1 base and J 2 bases; bases outside gene matches: 3. Here the CDR3 reads CASSLGTGYTDTQYF. DNA of the CDR3: TGTGCCAGCAGCTTAGGGACAGGTTACACAGATACGCAGTATTTT.

This clone was counted a single time. The rearrangement links TRBV6-6 to TRBJ1-2; perhaps TRBD1 as D (6 bases). Between the trimmed V and J ends, which lost 6 bases and 2 bases, there was a span of 13 bases. Germline V gives CDR1 MNHNY, CDR2 SVGAGI (reference sequence). The length of the CDR3 is 14 residues. The CDR3 region has the DNA TGTGCCAGCAGCCAGGGGTGGGCCAACTATGGCTACACCTTC. Protein: CASSQGWANYGYTF.

The chain links TRBV4-3 to TRBJ2-1; no reliable D call. V lost 1 base and J lost 3, with 1 base in between. The CDR3 loop spans 12 amino acids. CDR1 is LGHNA and CDR2 is YSLEER in the germline V gene. CDR3 nucleotide sequence: TGCGCCAGCAGCCAAGGCTACAATGAGCAGTTCTTC. The encoded protein is CASSQGYNEQFF.

The gene calls are TRBV4-1 and TRBJ2-7; 8 bases match TRBD1. Germline values: CDR1 MGHRA, CDR2 YSYEKL. Trimming took 3 bases from V and 5 from J; bases not matched to a gene: 6. The CDR3 is made up of 14 amino acids. The CDR3 loop reads CASSHRQGNDEQYF. DNA of the CDR3: TGCGCCAGCAGCCACCGACAGGGGAATGACGAGCAGTACTTC.

This chain uses TRBV4-3 with TRBJ2-2; TRBD2 is a possible D gene (6 bases). Trimming cost V 3 bases and J 6 bases, with 8 bases left between them. Looked up from germline, CDR1 is LGHNA and CDR2 is YSLEER. The CDR3 is 13 residues long. The DNA for the CDR3 is TGCGCCAGCAGCCATTGGGAGGCCGGGGAGCTGTTTTTT. It yields the protein CASSHWEAGELFF.

The J gene is TRBJ2-5, the V gene TRBV5-1; 8 bases match TRBD1. J lost 2 bases, V lost 4 bases, and 4 bases had no gene match. CDR1 and CDR2 from the germline V gene are SGHRS and YFSETQ. This CDR3 comprises 14 residues. DNA of the CDR3: TGCGCCAGCAGCGCATACAGGGGGCAAGAGACCCAGTACTTC. Its protein product is CASSAYRGQETQYF.

The J gene is TRBJ1-1, the V gene TRBV19, with no clear D. The CDR3 consists of 14 residues. Germline CDR1 is LNHDA and CDR2 is SQIVND (reference sequence). Deletions cut 5 bases from V and 1 base from J, with 11 bases between. This chain's CDR3 is CASSPERSNTEAFF. CDR3 nucleotides: TGTGCCAGTAGTCCCGAACGATCGAACACTGAAGCTTTCTTT. The full variable domain, with the rest looked up from reference TRBV19 and TRBJ1-1, is DGGITQSPKYLFRKEGQNVTLSCEQNLNHDAMYWYRQDPGQGLRLIYYSQIVNDFQKGDIAEGYSVSREKKESFPLTVTSAQKNPTAFYLCASSPERSNTEAFFGQGTRLTVV.

The J gene is TRBJ1-1, the V gene TRBV9; TRBD1 matches at 9 bases. The germline CDR1 and CDR2 sequences are SGDLS and YYNGEE. This CDR3 is built from 15 residues. J was trimmed by 4 bases and V by 0 bases; bases with no gene match: 4. This CDR3 reads CASSVGDRAGTEAFF. DNA of the CDR3: TGTGCCAGCAGCGTAGGGGACAGGGCTGGCACTGAAGCTTTCTTT.

The gene calls are TRBV7-9 and TRBJ1-2; TRBD1 aligns across 12 bases. J lost 3 bases, V lost 6 bases, and 5 bases had no gene match. This CDR3 has 15 residues. Germline assignment: CDR1 SEHNR and CDR2 FQNEAQ (reference sequence). DNA for the CDR3: TGTGCCAGCAGACCCGGGACAGGGGGCGACTATGGCTACACCTTC. Its translation is CASRPGTGGDYGYTF.

This chain joins TRBV21-1 and TRBJ2-7; whether TRBD1, the table's D call, matches the DNA was not checked. TRBV21-1 is given as a pseudogene. The CDR3 extends over 15 amino acids. The CDR3 region is CASRRGRQGRYEQYF. Written as DNA, the CDR3 is TGTGCCAGCAGGAGGGGGAGACAGGGCCGCTACGAGCAGTACTTC.

This chain links TRBV27 with TRBJ2-1; 11 nucleotides line up with TRBD2. The V gene's germline CDR1 is MNHEY and CDR2 SMNVEV (reference sequence). The V and J ends lost 4 bases and 8 bases, in that order; junction bases with no gene match: 10. The CDR3 totals 16 residues. This chain's CDR3 is CASSSRIAGGPDEQFF. DNA of the CDR3: TGTGCCAGCAGTTCCCGAATAGCGGGAGGGCCCGATGAGCAGTTCTTC.

The chain carries TRBV2 and TRBJ1-2; maybe TRBD1 (5 bases). CDR1 is SNHLY, CDR2 FYNNEI, per germline. V shed 3 bases and J shed 3 bases, with 17 bases lying between them. The CDR3 contains 16 residues. CDR3 loop: CASSEAHGGRDYGYTF. The CDR3 DNA reads as TGTGCCAGCAGTGAGGCCCACGGGGGTCGTGACTATGGCTACACCTTC.

The rearrangement joins TRBV7-3 to TRBJ2-7, with D perhaps matching TRBD1 or TRBD2 (6 bases each). V dropped 2 bases and J dropped 7 bases, with 12 bases sitting between them. Germline V gene sequence: CDR1 SGHTA, CDR2 FQGTGA. The CDR3 is made up of 13 amino acids. This CDR3 reads CASSLDLGGEQYF. CDR3 bases: TGTGCCAGCAGCTTAGACCTAGGGGGGGAGCAGTACTTC.

The J gene is TRBJ2-5, the V gene TRBV29-1; 13 bases fit TRBD2. The CDR3 has 18 residues. The germline gives CDR1 SQVTM, CDR2 ANQGSEA. Trimming at V came to 1 base and at J to 5 bases, leaving 13 bases not matched to a gene. CDR3 sequence: CSVEVLLRTSGSWETQYF. CDR3 in DNA: TGCAGCGTTGAAGTACTTCTAAGGACTAGCGGGAGCTGGGAGACCCAGTACTTC. Supplemented by reference TRBV29-1 and TRBJ2-5, the full variable domain reads SAVISQKPSRDICQRGTSLTIQCQVDSQVTMMFWYRQQPGQSLTLIATANQGSEATYESGFVIDKFPISRPNLTFSTLTVSNMSPEDSSIYLCSVEVLLRTSGSWETQYFGPGTRLLVL.

J is TRBJ2-6 and V is TRBV5-6; D perhaps matches TRBD1 (5 bases). V was pared by 0 bases and J by 2 bases, with 6 bases between. Per the germline V gene, CDR1 is SGHDT and CDR2 is YYEEEE. The CDR3 consists of 15 residues. The DNA for the CDR3 is TGTGCCAGCAGCTTGGACAGGACTGGGGCCAACGTCCTGACTTTC. This translates into CASSLDRTGANVLTF.

The J gene is TRBJ1-1, the V gene TRBV6-5, with D tentatively TRBD1 (5 bases). Trimming cost V 2 bases and J 6 bases, with 10 bases left between them. Germline assignment: CDR1 MNHEY and CDR2 SVGAGI. The CDR3 is made up of 13 amino acids. CDR3 DNA sequence: TGTGCCAGCAGTTACAAGGGGATTTCTGAAGCTTTCTTT. Translating gives CASSYKGISEAFF.

This sequence joins TRBV5-6 and TRBJ2-1, with D possibly matching TRBD2 (5 bases). Germline V gene lookup returns CDR1 SGHDT and CDR2 YYEEEE. CDR3 size: 13 residues. V lost 3 bases and J lost 8, with 12 bases in between. CDR3 amino acids: CASSSSPEDEQFF. The CDR3 coding sequence is TGTGCCAGCAGCTCAAGCCCGGAGGATGAGCAGTTCTTC. The full variable domain, with the rest looked up from reference TRBV5-6 and TRBJ2-1, is DAGVTQSPTHLIKTRGQQVTLRCSPKSGHDTVSWYQQALGQGPQFIFQYYEEEERQRGNFPDRFSGHQFPNYSSELNVNALLLGDSALYLCASSSSPEDEQFFGPGTRLTVL.